Listed below are T cell receptor beta chains from one sample, sequenced in a study of cytomegalovirus exposure and HLA in healthy donors. Sequenced by immunoSEQ multiplex PCR; TCRdb stores in-frame clones only, minus some. The sample has approximately 97,000 clones, 63% seen once. The sample was PBMCs. The origin of the receptors is a human donor in good health. The CDR3 runs from the conserved cysteine through the conserved F or W. The order of the fields is J gene, clone size, D gene, V gene, CDR3 protein, CDR3 DNA. A D gene is named only where the DNA matches it firmly. The listing skips clone size in some rows; elsewhere it reads once, few, many or a size class.

j_gene: TRBJ1-1; abundance: -; d_gene: TRBD1; v_gene: TRBV19; CDR3aa: CASKDREGALNTEAFF; CDR3nt: TGTGCCAGTAAGGACAGGGAGGGGGCTTTGAACACTGAAGCTTTCTTT
j_gene: TRBJ2-3; abundance: few; d_gene: -; v_gene: TRBV11-2; CDR3aa: CASSAGGAADTQYF; CDR3nt: TGTGCCAGCAGCGCCGGAGGAGCCGCAGATACGCAGTATTTT
j_gene: TRBJ1-3; abundance: -; d_gene: -; v_gene: TRBV18; CDR3aa: CASSPNRGEIPGNTIYF; CDR3nt: TGTGCCAGCTCACCTAACCGGGGGGAAATACCTGGAAACACCATATATTTT
j_gene: TRBJ2-1; abundance: -; d_gene: -; v_gene: TRBV15; CDR3aa: CATGPLAYNEQFF; CDR3nt: TGTGCCACCGGGCCACTAGCCTACAATGAGCAGTTCTTC
j_gene: TRBJ2-2; abundance: -; d_gene: TRBD2; v_gene: TRBV4-1; CDR3aa: CASRGGGNPNTGELFF; CDR3nt: TGCGCCAGCAGGGGGGGAGGGAATCCGAACACCGGGGAGCTGTTTTTT
j_gene: TRBJ2-2; abundance: -; d_gene: TRBD1; v_gene: TRBV19; CDR3aa: CASRSDRAVGELFF; CDR3nt: TGTGCCAGTAGGTCGGACAGGGCGGTCGGGGAGCTGTTTTTT
j_gene: TRBJ2-2; abundance: -; d_gene: -; v_gene: TRBV2; CDR3aa: CASGPSDTGELFF; CDR3nt: TGTGCCAGCGGCCCAAGTGACACCGGGGAGCTGTTTTTT
j_gene: TRBJ1-4; abundance: -; d_gene: -; v_gene: TRBV19; CDR3aa: CASSIGRSDFDEKLFF; CDR3nt: TGTGCCAGTAGTATAGGTCGAAGTGACTTCGATGAAAAACTGTTTTTT
j_gene: TRBJ2-7; abundance: once; d_gene: -; v_gene: TRBV7-8; CDR3aa: CASSLTSRVRGKSYEQYF; CDR3nt: TGTGCCAGCAGCTTAACCTCGCGGGTACGGGGAAAGAGCTACGAGCAGTACTTC
j_gene: TRBJ1-5; abundance: -; d_gene: -; v_gene: TRBV11-2; CDR3aa: CASSLHSSNQPQHF; CDR3nt: TGTGCCAGCAGCCTACACAGCTCCAATCAGCCCCAGCATTTT
j_gene: TRBJ1-1; abundance: -; d_gene: -; v_gene: TRBV7-9; CDR3aa: CASSLDSHLGGDTEAFF; CDR3nt: TGTGCCAGCAGCTTAGATTCCCATCTAGGAGGGGACACTGAAGCTTTCTTT
j_gene: TRBJ1-4; abundance: -; d_gene: -; v_gene: TRBV6-1; CDR3aa: CASSEGTASEKLFF; CDR3nt: TGTGCCAGCAGTGAAGGGACAGCCTCCGAAAAACTGTTTTTT
j_gene: TRBJ2-1; abundance: -; d_gene: -; v_gene: TRBV28; CDR3aa: CASSPRLYNEQFF; CDR3nt: TGTGCCAGCAGCCCCCGACTGTACAATGAGCAGTTCTTC
j_gene: TRBJ2-5; abundance: -; d_gene: -; v_gene: TRBV5-1; CDR3aa: CASSTSTSGSGETQYF; CDR3nt: TGCGCCAGCAGCACGTCGACTAGTGGGTCGGGAGAGACCCAGTACTTC
j_gene: TRBJ1-4; abundance: -; d_gene: -; v_gene: TRBV30; CDR3aa: CAWSVRAGAEKLFF; CDR3nt: TGTGCCTGGAGTGTAAGGGCAGGGGCTGAAAAACTGTTTTTT
j_gene: TRBJ2-1; abundance: -; d_gene: -; v_gene: TRBV19; CDR3aa: CASSRGATTTFNEQFF; CDR3nt: TGTGCCAGTAGTCGTGGAGCTACCACGACGTTCAATGAGCAGTTCTTC